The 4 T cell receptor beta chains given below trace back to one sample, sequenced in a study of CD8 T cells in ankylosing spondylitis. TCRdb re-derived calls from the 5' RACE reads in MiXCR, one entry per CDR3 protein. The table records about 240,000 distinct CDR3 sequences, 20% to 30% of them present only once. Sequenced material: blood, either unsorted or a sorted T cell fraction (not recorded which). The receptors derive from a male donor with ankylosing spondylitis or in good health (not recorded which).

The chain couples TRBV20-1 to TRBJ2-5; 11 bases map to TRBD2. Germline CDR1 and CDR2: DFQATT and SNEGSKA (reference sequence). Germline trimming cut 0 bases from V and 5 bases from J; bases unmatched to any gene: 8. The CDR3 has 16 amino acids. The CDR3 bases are TGCAGTGCTAGAGATTCAAAGGCTAGCGGGGGGGAGACCCAGTACTTC. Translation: CSARDSKASGGETQYF.

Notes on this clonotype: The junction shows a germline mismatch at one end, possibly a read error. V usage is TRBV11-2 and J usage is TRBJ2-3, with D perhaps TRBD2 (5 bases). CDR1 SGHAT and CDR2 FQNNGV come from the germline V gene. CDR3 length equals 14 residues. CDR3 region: CASSLEPTGGAQYF. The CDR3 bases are TGCGCCAGCAGCTTAGAACCGACCGGAGGCGCGCAGTATTTT.

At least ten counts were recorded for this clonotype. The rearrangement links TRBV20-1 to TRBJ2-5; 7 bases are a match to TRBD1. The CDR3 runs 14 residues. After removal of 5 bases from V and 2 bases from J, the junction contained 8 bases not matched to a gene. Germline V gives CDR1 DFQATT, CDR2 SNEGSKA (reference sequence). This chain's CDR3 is CSAFMTGQQETQYF. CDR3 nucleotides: TGCAGTGCTTTCATGACAGGGCAACAAGAGACCCAGTACTTC.

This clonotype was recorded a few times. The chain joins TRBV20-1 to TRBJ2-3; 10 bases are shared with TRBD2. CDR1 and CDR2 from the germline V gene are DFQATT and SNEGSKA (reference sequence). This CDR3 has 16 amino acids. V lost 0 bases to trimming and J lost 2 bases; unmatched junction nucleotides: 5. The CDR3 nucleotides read TGCAGTGCTAGAGATTTCACTAGCGGGAACACAGATACGCAGTATTTT. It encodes CSARDFTSGNTDTQYF.